This TCR beta chain was identified in a study of blood T cell repertoires in COVID-19. Trimming cost V 4 bases and J 7 bases; bases outside gene matches: 6. CDR1 SGDLS and CDR2 YYNGEE come from the germline V gene. The CDR3 sequence is 15 residues long. Clones were sequenced by immunoSEQ multiplex PCR, and TCRdb holds only the in-frame ones, with some missing. Of about 62,000 clones in the sample, 75% to 90% were seen once. This chain joins TRBV9 and TRBJ1-6; 9 bases line up with TRBD1. The sample consisted of peripheral blood. The sequence was obtained from a woman aged 60-70 years with COVID-19, enrolled during active disease. The CDR3 sequence: CASSPGTGPNSPLHF. In nucleotides, the CDR3 is TGTGCCAGCAGCCCGGGGACAGGGCCCAATTCACCCCTCCACTTT.